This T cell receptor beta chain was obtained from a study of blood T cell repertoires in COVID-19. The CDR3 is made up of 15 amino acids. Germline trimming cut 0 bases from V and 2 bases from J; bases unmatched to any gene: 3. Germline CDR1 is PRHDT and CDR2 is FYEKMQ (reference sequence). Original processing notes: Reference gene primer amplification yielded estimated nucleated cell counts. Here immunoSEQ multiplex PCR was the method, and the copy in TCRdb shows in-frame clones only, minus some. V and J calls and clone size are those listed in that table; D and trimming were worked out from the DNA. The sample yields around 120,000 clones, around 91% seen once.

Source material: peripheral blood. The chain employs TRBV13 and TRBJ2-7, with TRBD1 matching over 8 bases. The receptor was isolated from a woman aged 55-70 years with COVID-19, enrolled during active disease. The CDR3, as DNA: TGTGCCAGCAGCTTAGGGGGACAGGCTACCTACGAGCAGTACTTC. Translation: CASSLGGQATYEQYF.